This T cell receptor beta chain is drawn from a study of Graves' ophthalmopathy and Graves' hyperthyroidism (dated by TCRdb to about 2018). In the study overall: Stable hyperthyroidism was defined as no progression to ophthalmopathy within 18 months of follow-up. The study used signatures of the TCR beta repertoire to tell Graves' ophthalmopathy apart from Graves' hyperthyroidism and to predict which patients would progress to ophthalmopathy. In total, approximately 140 blood samples were TCR-sequenced: approximately 40 ophthalmopathy, roughly 77 hyperthyroidism and roughly 17 hyperthyroidism-to-ophthalmopathy patients. To explore V-J signatures that distinguish ophthalmopathy from hyperthyroidism, a discovery set of about 99 patients was enrolled, made up of 43 with ophthalmopathy and under 65 with stable hyperthyroidism. For independent validation, a separate cohort was made up of around 19 hyperthyroidism patients plus 17 patients who later progressed from hyperthyroidism to ophthalmopathy. In about 6 hyperthyroidism patients, the T-cell repertoire of thyroid tissue was compared with the T-cell repertoire of blood. Once sampling was done, hyperthyroidism patients were given methimazole at a starting dose of 30 mg daily, while ophthalmopathy patients were given high-dose intravenous methylprednisolone. The paper as a whole reports these results and caveats: The 13-signature model separated ophthalmopathy from stable hyperthyroidism with about 86% sensitivity and approximately 83% specificity in cross-validation, and 80%/75% in the test set. No statistical method was used to predetermine the sample size, and group allocation was not hidden from the investigators. Most expanded thyroid clonotypes with a frequency above 0.001 also appeared in blood, which suggests that blood repertoires may reflect the immune response in the thyroid. In validation, the model predicted ophthalmopathy progression with 55% to 71% sensitivity and roughly 72% specificity; around twelve predicted patients were CT-confirmed with GO in a median of roughly 6.8 months.

Notes on this clonotype: The antigen it binds to is not known. Base qualities were left out, and no much larger clone turns up one base away.

For repertoire sequencing, the TCR beta CDR3 regions were amplified from RNA transcripts. The first round of RT-PCR was done with HTBI primers and the Qiagen OneStep RT-PCR kit, and was followed by a second round of multiplex PCR, then size selection and purification. Libraries were sequenced on an Illumina HiSeq2000 using paired-end 100 bp reads. In the source study's methods: SOAPnuke was used to process the reads, removing any read that contained adapters or uncalled bases, had a mean Phred below 15, or lacked an exact match to the constant primer or identifier. High-quality paired reads were merged with COPE v1.2.5. Clonotypes were defined as unique nucleotide sequences and were aligned to IMGT TRB V, D and J references using MiTCR v1.1. The analysis was limited to V-J combinations with a frequency above 0.0001, which together covered 99.2% of the repertoires. For each V-J combination, a TCR clonal expansion and chaos score was defined as the ratio of F50 clonal expansion to chaos observed in the TCRdist matrix. Welch's t-statistics and random forest were used to reduce the features to approximately 13 V-J combinations, which were then used as input to a naive Bayes classifier. The similarity between thyroid and blood repertoires was quantified using the Morisita-Horn index. Using fastp at Q25 and MiXCR, TCRdb reprocessed the public reads and kept productive beta chains. Records with the same CDR3 protein are collapsed into one entry carrying the most frequent genes and DNA. The V and J calls follow TCRdb's processing rather than the paper's. The sample table records around 1,000,000 distinct CDR3 sequences; less than 45% of these occur just once. Together, the top ten hold approximately 10% of the sample.

The hyperthyroidism patients were 18 to 65 years old and newly diagnosed, with a disease duration of less than 2 months. Patients with other autoimmune diseases, uncontrolled infections, pregnancy or lactation were excluded from the study. Diagnosis relied on clinical symptoms, serum thyroxine, TRAb, thyroid ultrasound and orbital computed tomography. Trizol reagent was used to extract the total RNA, and its quality was then checked on an Agilent 2100 Bioanalyzer. The germline V gene encodes CDR1 LNHNV and CDR2 YYDKDF (reference sequence). CDR3 length: 12 amino acids, cysteine to phenylalanine. Kept here is only the CDR3 DNA, which spans 36 bases and is read in frame from base 1. Germline trimming: 3 bases from V, 8 bases from J; junction bases outside gene matches: 2.

Sequencing used peripheral blood or thyroid tissue (not recorded which). The TCR was taken from an adult man with Graves' hyperthyroidism. Recombination joined TRBV15 with TRBJ1-2, with 8 central nucleotides matching TRBD1. The base sequence is TGTGCCACCAGCAGTCGGACAGGGGGCTACACCTTC. It specifies CATSSRTGGYTF.